The TCR beta chain under discussion was sequenced for a study of T cell responses to AZD1222 COVID-19 vaccine. Overall study results and limits: Baseline antibody screening turned up just a handful of seropositive AZD1222 recipients. Repertoire sampling was restricted to post-peak T cell response timepoints.

On this clone: Antigen: not known.

Germline trimming cut 3 bases from V and 1 base from J; bases unmatched to any gene: 5. CDR1 and CDR2 from the germline V gene are SQVTM and ANQGSEA. The CDR3 sequence is 15 residues long. Method: immunoSEQ multiplex PCR; TCRdb's copy keeps in-frame clones and lacks some. The data contain about 130,000 clones, around 90% of them singletons. This clonotype was obtained from an adult in good health. The source was peripheral blood, collected on day 0 of AZD1222 vaccination. The gene calls are TRBV29-1 and TRBJ2-3, with TRBD2 matching over 9 bases. The CDR3 protein is CSVDTRLAGTDTQYF. The DNA for the CDR3 is TGCAGCGTTGACACTCGACTAGCGGGCACAGATACGCAGTATTTT.